This entry lists 20 T cell receptor beta chains sequenced from one sample in a study of blood T cell repertoires in COVID-19. Sequencing was performed with immunoSEQ multiplex PCR; in TCRdb, only in-frame clones are kept and a portion is missing. The sample contains about 530,000 clones, roughly nine tenths of which appear only once. Sequenced material: peripheral blood. These receptors all come from a woman aged 50 to 65 with COVID-19, enrolled during active disease.

In nucleotides, the CDR3 is TGTGCCAGCAGCAAAGGACAGGGGGCCCGAAACACCATATATTTT. Translation gives CASSKGQGARNTIYF. The chain uses TRBV21-1 and TRBJ1-3; the table assigns TRBD1, which was not confirmed against the DNA. TRBV21-1 is a listed pseudogene. The CDR3 is made up of 15 amino acids.

This chain connects TRBV12-3 or TRBV12-4 to TRBJ2-2; D perhaps matches TRBD1 (5 bases). The V and J ends lost 3 bases and 8 bases respectively, with 7 bases between them. CDR3 length: 12 amino acids. The CDR3 coding sequence is TGTGCCAGCAGTTTGGGGCGTGGGGAGCTGTTTTTT. It codes for CASSLGRGELFF.

This clone was observed once. The CDR3 loop reads CASSEVPSNEKLFF. The DNA of the CDR3 is TGTGCCAGCAGTGAGGTCCCGAGTAATGAAAAACTGTTTTTT. The rearrangement joins TRBV6-1 to TRBJ1-4; D not certain. Germline CDR1 MNHNS, CDR2 SASEGT. The CDR3 is made up of 14 amino acids. Trimming took off 3 bases at V and 4 bases at J, with 9 bases between the two ends.

The chain joins TRBV9 to TRBJ2-7; tentatively, D is TRBD2 (6 bases). Trimming stripped 2 bases from V and 4 bases from J, with 16 bases between. The germline V gene has CDR1 SGDLS and CDR2 YYNGEE. The CDR3 is 15 amino acids. CDR3 sequence (DNA): TGTGCCAGCAGCGTGGGCGGGACTTACACTTACGAGCAGTACTTC. Amino acids: CASSVGGTYTYEQYF.

V usage is TRBV11-3 and J usage is TRBJ1-1, with 8 bases identical to TRBD1. From germline, CDR1 is SGHNT and CDR2 YENEEA. After removal of 4 bases from V and 8 bases from J, the junction contained 6 bases not matched to a gene. CDR3 size: 13 residues. This CDR3 reads CASSSAGTGEAFF. The CDR3 DNA follows: TGTGCCAGCAGCTCAGCCGGGACAGGCGAAGCTTTCTTT.

The rearrangement joins TRBV10-1 to TRBJ1-1; 8 bases are a match to TRBD1. Germline V lookup: CDR1 WNHNN, CDR2 SYGVQD (reference sequence). V gave up 3 bases and J gave up 8 bases; unmatched junction bases: 5. The CDR3 extends over 13 amino acids. CDR3 DNA sequence: TGCGCCAGCAGTGATGCCGGGACAGGCGAAGCTTTCTTT. This sequence encodes CASSDAGTGEAFF.

The J gene is TRBJ1-5, the V gene TRBV6-5; the D gene is possibly TRBD1 (5 bases). Germline CDR1 and CDR2: MNHEY and SVGAGI. V dropped 5 bases and J dropped 7 bases, with 9 bases sitting between them. This CDR3 is built from 12 residues. CDR3: CASSREGQPQHF. The CDR3 DNA reads as TGTGCCAGCAGTCGGGAGGGGCAGCCCCAGCATTTT.

The chain has TRBV9 and TRBJ1-5, with TRBD1 matching 7 bases. Per the germline V gene, CDR1 is SGDLS and CDR2 is YYNGEE. This CDR3 contains 15 residues. With V trimmed by 0 bases and J by 3 bases, 3 bases remained unmatched. Here the CDR3 DNA reads TGTGCCAGCAGCGTAGGTGGGACAGACAATCAGCCCCAGCATTTT. Protein: CASSVGGTDNQPQHF.

This chain connects TRBV10-2 to TRBJ1-2; 7 positions agree with TRBD1. This CDR3 contains 13 residues. Germline V CDR1 and CDR2: WSHSY, SAAADI. The trim removed 4 bases at V and 11 bases at J, leaving 10 bases unmatched. Here the CDR3 DNA reads TGCGCCAGCAGTGTAAGGGACAGTGGAGTGTACACCTTC. This sequence encodes CASSVRDSGVYTF.

The chain joins TRBV27 to TRBJ1-2; 8 bases line up with TRBD1. CDR3 length: 14 residues. Germline V lookup: CDR1 MNHEY, CDR2 SMNVEV (reference sequence). With V trimmed by 5 bases and J by 8 bases, 10 bases remained unmatched. The CDR3: CASSPGQGTGGYTF. CDR3 DNA sequence: TGTGCCAGCAGTCCAGGACAGGGAACGGGAGGCTACACCTTC.

The chain uses TRBV15 and TRBJ1-5, with D unclear. The germline gives CDR1 LNHNV, CDR2 YYDKDF (reference sequence). V lost 8 bases, J lost 3 bases, and 8 bases lay in between. This CDR3 has 12 residues. DNA of the CDR3: TGTGCCACCTCCCAGTTCAATCAGCCCCAGCATTTT. Protein: CATSQFNQPQHF.

The chain employs TRBV2 and TRBJ1-2; TRBD1 aligns across 8 bases. Germline lookup yields CDR1 SNHLY and CDR2 FYNNEI. This CDR3 has 12 amino acids. With 9 bases clipped from V and 5 bases from J, the junction kept 5 bases outside the gene matches. CDR3 bases: TGTGCCAGAATAACAGGGGGGTATGGCTACACCTTC. Amino acid sequence: CARITGGYGYTF.

The chain is built from TRBV13 and TRBJ2-3; 16 positions agree with TRBD2. The germline V gene encodes CDR1 PRHDT and CDR2 FYEKMQ (reference sequence). Trimming took 3 bases from V and 5 from J; bases not matched to a gene: 8. The CDR3 covers 18 residues. This CDR3 is CASSFFGTSGGALDTQYF. The CDR3 bases are TGTGCCAGCAGCTTCTTTGGGACTAGCGGGGGGGCCCTAGATACGCAGTATTTT.

This clone was seen just once. The V and J genes are TRBV4-1 and TRBJ2-3; D gene unclear. Trimming stripped 2 bases from V and 1 base from J, with 13 bases between. This CDR3 comprises 16 residues. Germline V gene data show CDR1 as MGHRA and CDR2 as YSYEKL. In DNA, the CDR3 is TGCGCCAGCAGCCAATTACCAGAGGAGCGCACAGATACGCAGTATTTT. This sequence encodes CASSQLPEERTDTQYF.

The chain has TRBV19 and TRBJ1-6; D possibly corresponds to TRBD1 (5 bases). There are 16 residues in the CDR3. Trimming took off 2 bases at V and 9 bases at J, with 17 bases between the two ends. CDR1 is LNHDA, CDR2 SQIVND, per germline (reference sequence). The CDR3 here is CASSIPPGPTGSPLHF. CDR3 sequence (DNA): TGTGCCAGTAGTATACCCCCAGGGCCGACTGGTTCACCCCTCCACTTT.

This chain joins TRBV2 and TRBJ2-1, with 7 bases aligning to TRBD1. The CDR3 runs 14 residues. Germline loops: CDR1 SNHLY, CDR2 FYNNEI. The junction had 6 bases not matched to a gene; V was cut back by 4 bases and J by 6 bases. For the CDR3, the DNA is TGTGCCAGCAGTGTGGACAGGTCCGGCAATGAGCAGTTCTTC. This translates into CASSVDRSGNEQFF.

This clone was picked up a small number of times. The rearrangement uses TRBV27 and TRBJ2-6; the match to TRBD2 covers 7 bases. The CDR3 has 15 residues. The germline gives CDR1 MNHEY, CDR2 SMNVEV (reference sequence). Unmatched junction bases numbered 5, after V lost 8 bases and J lost 1 base. This CDR3 reads CASYGGGSGANVLTF. CDR3 sequence (DNA): TGTGCCAGCTATGGCGGGGGTTCTGGGGCCAACGTCCTGACTTTC.

The chain is built from TRBV11-2 and TRBJ1-4; weak D call: TRBD1 (5 bases). Germline CDR1 is SGHAT and CDR2 is FQNNGV. CDR3 length equals 15 residues. V was pared by 1 base and J by 8 bases, with 14 bases between. The CDR3: CASSLVAGLYEKLFF. The CDR3 region has the DNA TGTGCCAGCAGCTTAGTGGCAGGGTTGTACGAAAAACTGTTTTTT.

This clone was seen a handful of times. The chain recombines TRBV6-5 with TRBJ1-5; D remains ambiguous. Germline CDR1 MNHEY, CDR2 SVGAGI. CDR3 length: 15 residues. Trimming removed 4 bases from V and 0 bases from J, with 10 bases in between. CDR3 in amino acids: CASSFDKDSNQPQHF. For the CDR3, the DNA is TGTGCCAGCAGTTTCGACAAGGATAGCAATCAGCCCCAGCATTTT.

This sequence joins TRBV14 and TRBJ1-2; unclear D gene. The CDR3 is made up of 15 amino acids. Trimming pared 1 base from V and 3 bases from J, leaving 12 bases between. In germline, CDR1 is SGHDN, CDR2 FVKESK. The CDR3 here is CASSQVISSDYGYTF. The CDR3 nucleotides read TGTGCCAGCAGCCAAGTAATATCCAGCGACTATGGCTACACCTTC. The whole variable domain, remainder taken from reference TRBV14 and TRBJ1-2, is EAGVTQFPSHSVIEKGQTVTLRCDPISGHDNLYWYRRVMGKEIKFLLHFVKESKQDESGMPNNRFLAERTGGTYSTLKVQPAELEDSGVYFCASSQVISSDYGYTFGSGTRLTVV.